Following are 3 T cell receptor beta chains from one sample sequenced in a study of T cell responses to AZD1222 COVID-19 vaccine. Sequenced by immunoSEQ multiplex PCR; TCRdb stores in-frame clones only, minus some. The repertoire includes 150,000 or so clones, around 90% of them detected once, and about 3.7% sits in the top ten. Sample: peripheral blood, taken on day 0 of AZD1222 vaccination. These receptors originate from an adult in good health.

This sequence joins TRBV14 and TRBJ2-3; D is perhaps TRBD2 (6 bases). CDR3 length: 17 amino acids. The germline CDR1 and CDR2 sequences are SGHDN and FVKESK. V gave up 1 base and J gave up 3 bases, with 17 bases separating them. CDR3 amino acids: CASSQAGLARWTDTQYF. The CDR3 DNA follows: TGTGCCAGCAGCCAAGCCGGGCTAGCGCGGTGGACAGATACGCAGTATTTT.

The chain couples TRBV20-1 to TRBJ2-1, with TRBD2 matching over 8 bases. Germline V CDR1 and CDR2: DFQATT, SNEGSKA (reference sequence). V dropped 3 bases and J dropped 8; count of bases not matched to a gene: 9. This CDR3 has 14 residues. The CDR3 loop reads CSASFQRERHEQFF. Here the CDR3 DNA reads TGCAGTGCTAGTTTCCAGCGGGAGAGGCATGAGCAGTTCTTC.

J is TRBJ2-7 and V is TRBV6-2 or TRBV6-3; TRBD2 agrees at 9 bases. V trimming: 5 bases; J trimming: 7 bases; junction bases outside the gene matches: 9. The CDR3 is 14 residues long. CDR1 is MNHEY, CDR2 SVGEGT, per germline. CDR3: CASSHSGSQGEQYF. The CDR3 bases are TGTGCCAGCAGTCATAGCGGGAGTCAAGGGGAGCAGTACTTC.